Listed below are T cell receptor beta chains from one sample, sequenced in a study of blood T cell repertoires in COVID-19. Profiling relied on immunoSEQ multiplex PCR, and the TCRdb table lists in-frame clones only, not all of them. The sample lists about 270,000 clones, around 87% occurring once. Sequenced input: peripheral blood. The receptors were sampled from a woman in her fifties or sixties with acute or convalescent COVID-19. Both conserved end residues are part of each CDR3. The D gene is left open where the match is weak. Only some rows state a clone size, as once, few, many or a class for expanded clones.

clone_size j_call v_call d_call cdr3_aa cdr3_nt
- TRBJ2-1 TRBV9 TRBD1 CASSVGTGIYNEQFF TGTGCCAGCAGCGTGGGGACAGGGATTTATAATGAGCAGTTCTTC
- TRBJ2-1 TRBV29-1 TRBD2 CSVEDRLAGYEQFF TGCAGCGTTGAAGATAGACTAGCGGGATATGAGCAGTTCTTC
once TRBJ1-1 TRBV19 TRBD1 CASRDRGWGTEAFF TGTGCCAGTAGAGACAGGGGTTGGGGCACTGAAGCTTTCTTT
- TRBJ2-2 TRBV24-1 TRBD1 CATSRSQGATGELFF TGTGCCACCAGTCGCTCGCAGGGGGCAACCGGGGAGCTGTTTTTT
- TRBJ2-1 TRBV29-1 - CSGGDNAQFF TGCAGCGGGGGGGACAATGCGCAGTTCTTC
- TRBJ1-2 TRBV19 TRBD1 CASSIAGGNYGYTF TGTGCCAGTAGTATTGCAGGGGGCAACTATGGCTACACCTTC
- TRBJ2-1 TRBV27 - CASSANRFDEQFF TGTGCCAGCAGTGCTAACAGGTTCGATGAGCAGTTCTTC
- TRBJ2-7 TRBV19 - CASSIDEAFPYF TGTGCCAGTAGTATAGATGAGGCGTTCCCGTACTTC
- TRBJ2-7 TRBV2 TRBD2 CASRVAGGSYEQYF TGTGCCAGCAGGGTAGCGGGAGGGAGCTACGAGCAGTACTTC
- TRBJ1-1 TRBV18 - CASSPEADLVVTEAFF TGTGCCAGCTCACCAGAAGCGGATTTGGTCGTCACTGAAGCTTTCTTT
- TRBJ2-7 TRBV28 - CASSPLAWGDEQYF TGTGCCAGCAGTCCCCTAGCGTGGGGGGACGAGCAGTACTTC
- TRBJ2-1 TRBV10-3 TRBD2 CATRRGGDSYNEQFF TGTGCCACACGGCGGGGGGGAGACTCCTACAATGAGCAGTTCTTC
once TRBJ2-1 TRBV27 TRBD2 CASRLAGVNEQFF TGTGCCAGCAGACTAGCGGGAGTGAATGAGCAGTTCTTC
- TRBJ1-4 TRBV28 - CASSFRRWTALSEKLFF TGTGCCAGCAGCTTCCGCAGATGGACAGCACTTAGTGAAAAACTGTTTTTT
- TRBJ2-5 TRBV19 - CASSKSVGAETQYF TGTGCCAGTAGTAAGTCGGTCGGTGCGGAGACCCAGTACTTC
- TRBJ1-6 TRBV5-1 - CASNTGTNSPLHF TGCGCCAGCAACACAGGGACCAATTCACCCCTCCACTTT
once TRBJ2-1 TRBV6-2/TRBV6-3 TRBD2 CASSLGGSHGNEQFF TGTGCCAGCAGTCTAGGCGGGAGTCACGGCAATGAGCAGTTCTTC
- TRBJ2-3 TRBV27 TRBD2 CASSPIAGGTDTQYF TGTGCCAGCAGTCCAATAGCGGGAGGTACAGATACGCAGTATTTT
- TRBJ2-7 TRBV29-1 TRBD2 CSVSGSGSMSEQYF TGCAGCGTTAGCGGGAGCGGCTCTATGAGTGAGCAGTACTTC
- TRBJ2-3 TRBV6-1 - CASSESRRDTQYF TGTGCCAGCAGTGAATCTCGCAGAGATACGCAGTATTTT
- TRBJ2-1 TRBV5-6 TRBD2 CASSSFSGTSYNEQFF TGTGCCAGCAGCTCATTTAGCGGGACCTCCTACAATGAGCAGTTCTTC
- TRBJ1-3 TRBV27 - CASSTINSGNTIYF TGTGCCAGCAGCACAATTAACTCTGGAAACACCATATATTTT
- TRBJ2-7 TRBV6-5 - CASSYSAGWGYEQYF TGTGCCAGCAGTTACTCGGCAGGGTGGGGCTACGAGCAGTACTTC
- TRBJ1-6 TRBV7-2 - CASTPRGPPGNSPLHF TGTGCCAGCACGCCCCGAGGCCCTCCGGGTAATTCACCCCTCCACTTT
- TRBJ1-4 TRBV4-1 TRBD1 CASSRQDRGGEKLFF TGCGCCAGCAGCCGACAGGACAGGGGAGGTGAAAAACTGTTTTTT
- TRBJ2-3 TRBV9 TRBD2 CASSVGLAVSTDTQYF TGTGCCAGCAGCGTAGGGCTAGCGGTTAGCACAGATACGCAGTATTTT
- TRBJ2-7 TRBV7-8 TRBD2 CASSVLLLAGANEQYF TGTGCCAGCAGCGTGCTTCTACTAGCGGGAGCAAACGAGCAGTACTTC
- TRBJ2-7 TRBV24-1 TRBD1 CATSGSQGAGDEQYF TGTGCCACCAGTGGATCACAGGGGGCTGGCGACGAGCAGTACTTC
- TRBJ1-5 TRBV2 TRBD1 CASNSQGAGNQPQHF TGTGCCAGCAACAGTCAGGGGGCGGGCAATCAGCCCCAGCATTTT
- TRBJ1-5 TRBV6-2/TRBV6-3 - CASSYQAAVNQPQHF TGTGCCAGCAGTTACCAGGCCGCTGTCAATCAGCCCCAGCATTTT
- TRBJ2-3 TRBV29-1 - CSVEGGTGLTDTQYF TGCAGCGTTGAAGGGGGGACGGGACTCACAGATACGCAGTATTTT
- TRBJ1-1 TRBV2 - CASNLIQGGTEAFF TGTGCCAGCAATCTAATACAGGGTGGCACTGAAGCTTTCTTT
- TRBJ2-1 TRBV18 TRBD1 CASSPGQGAPDEQFF TGTGCCAGCTCACCGGGACAGGGGGCGCCGGATGAGCAGTTCTTC
- TRBJ1-6 TRBV19 TRBD1 CASLPYRDRENSPLHF TGTGCCAGTCTCCCCTACCGGGACAGGGAAAATTCACCCCTCCACTTT
- TRBJ2-1 TRBV5-4 TRBD1 CASSLPSSRGSYNEQFF TGTGCCAGCAGCTTACCATCTTCCAGGGGGTCCTACAATGAGCAGTTCTTC
- TRBJ2-7 TRBV5-4 TRBD1 CASSLFGTGGYEQYF TGTGCCAGCAGCCTTTTCGGGACAGGGGGTTATGAGCAGTACTTC
- TRBJ1-2 TRBV10-3 - CAISTNINYGYTF TGTGCCATCAGTACCAACATTAACTATGGCTACACCTTC
- TRBJ1-3 TRBV7-3 - CASSPGGPGNTIYF TGTGCCAGCAGTCCCGGGGGGCCTGGAAACACCATATATTTT
- TRBJ2-1 TRBV7-2 TRBD2 CASSLASGGGDNEQFF TGTGCCAGCAGCTTAGCTAGCGGTGGGGGGGACAATGAGCAGTTCTTC
- TRBJ1-5 TRBV6-1 TRBD1 CASSEIGTGGGQPQHF TGTGCCAGCAGTGAAATCGGGACAGGGGGGGGTCAGCCCCAGCATTTT